This T cell receptor (beta chain) derives from a study of siplizumab effects on memory and regulatory T cells. Using immunoSEQ multiplex PCR, the repertoire was profiled, and TCRdb retains in-frame clones only, with some absent. This table holds about 50,000 clones, nearly 95% found once. V gave up 1 base and J gave up 2 bases, with 10 bases separating them. There are 14 residues in the CDR3. Germline CDR1 SGHNT, CDR2 YYREEE (reference sequence). Material: CD8+ T cells sorted from blood. This receptor was identified in a human donor in good health. This chain links TRBV5-4 with TRBJ2-7; D remains ambiguous. The CDR3 nucleotides are TGTGCCAGCAGCTTGTTGGAAGCGACCTACGAGCAGTACTTC. It yields the protein CASSLLEATYEQYF.